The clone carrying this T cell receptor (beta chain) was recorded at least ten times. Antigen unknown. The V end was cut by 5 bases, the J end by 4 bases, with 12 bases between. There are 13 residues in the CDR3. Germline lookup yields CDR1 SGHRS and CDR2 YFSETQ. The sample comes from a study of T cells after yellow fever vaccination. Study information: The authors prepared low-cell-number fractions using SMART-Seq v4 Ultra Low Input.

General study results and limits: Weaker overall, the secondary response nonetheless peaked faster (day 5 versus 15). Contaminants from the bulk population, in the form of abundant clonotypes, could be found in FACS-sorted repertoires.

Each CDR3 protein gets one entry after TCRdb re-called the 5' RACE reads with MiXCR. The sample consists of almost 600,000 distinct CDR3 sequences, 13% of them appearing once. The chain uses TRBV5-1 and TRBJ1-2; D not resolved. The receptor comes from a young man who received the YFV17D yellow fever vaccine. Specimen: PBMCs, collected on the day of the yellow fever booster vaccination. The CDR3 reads CASRGLGFYGYTF. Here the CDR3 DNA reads TGCGCCAGCAGAGGTTTGGGTTTCTATGGCTACACCTTC.